The 2 T cell receptor beta chains listed next were all sequenced from one sample in a study of technical replicates of blood from several donors. Clones were read by immunoSEQ multiplex PCR, and TCRdb kept only the in-frame ones, dropping some. This table holds tens of thousands of clones, 95% to 98% found once. The sequencing sample was made of T cells isolated from PBMCs. These receptors came from a human donor in good health.

This clone has a single count. This CDR3 reads CASSLPGQGMYEQYF. The CDR3 DNA sequence: TGTGCCAGCAGTTTACCGGGACAGGGAATGTACGAGCAGTACTTC. This chain links TRBV28 with TRBJ2-7, with TRBD1 matching 9 bases. Germline values: CDR1 MDHEN, CDR2 SYDVKM. This CDR3 is 15 amino acids long. V shed 2 bases, J shed 4 bases, and the junction held 6 bases outside the gene matches.

This clone is a singleton in its sample. The CDR3 region is CASSLGQDISYEQYF. The CDR3 DNA reads as TGCGCCAGCAGCTTGGGACAGGATATTTCCTACGAGCAGTACTTC. V and J are TRBV5-1 and TRBJ2-7, with a possible D match to TRBD1 (6 bases). V was trimmed by 0 bases and J by 1 base, leaving 11 bases between them. This CDR3 has 15 amino acids. Germline V gene lookup returns CDR1 SGHRS and CDR2 YFSETQ.